This entry lists 29 T cell receptor beta chains sequenced from one sample in a study of shared clonotypes between healthy human individuals. Sequencing used immunoSEQ multiplex PCR; TCRdb keeps in-frame clones, though not all of them. The sample shows about 2.4 million clones, 93% of them seen only once. Sequenced material: naive CD4+ T cells from PBMCs. Subset of the sample: CD45RA+ positively selected. These TCRs come from a man between 18 and 35 years old in good health. Some clones in this sample may be carry-over from other donors' samples.

The chain is built from TRBV12-5 and TRBJ2-5, with 12 bases aligning to TRBD1. The CDR3 is made up of 16 amino acids. The V and J ends lost 5 bases and 6 bases, in that order; junction bases with no gene match: 10. Germline V gene sequence: CDR1 LGHNT, CDR2 FRNRAP. The CDR3 sequence is CASGDLGTGGEKTQYF. The CDR3 nucleotides read TGTGCTAGTGGTGACCTCGGGACAGGGGGCGAGAAGACCCAGTACTTC. The entire variable domain, with the rest obtained from reference TRBV12-5 and TRBJ2-5, is as follows: DARVTQTPRHKVTEMGQEVTMRCQPILGHNTVFWYRQTMMQGLELLAYFRNRAPLDDSGMPKDRFSAEMPDATLATLKIQPSEPRDSAVYFCASGDLGTGGEKTQYFGPGTRLLVL.

The J gene is TRBJ2-5, the V gene TRBV6-1, with TRBD2 matching 11 bases. The CDR3 extends over 16 amino acids. CDR1 is MNHNS, CDR2 SASEGT, per germline. With 3 bases clipped from V and 4 bases from J, the junction kept 7 bases outside the gene matches. This chain's CDR3 is CASSDRLAGRRETQYF. Here the CDR3 DNA reads TGTGCCAGCAGTGATCGACTAGCGGGAAGACGAGAGACCCAGTACTTC.

The chain links TRBV28 to TRBJ1-2; D is unclear. The V end was cut by 6 bases, the J end by 7 bases, with 9 bases between. The CDR3 is 11 residues long. CDR1 is MDHEN and CDR2 is SYDVKM in the germline V gene. The CDR3 protein is CASRVSGGYTF. The CDR3, as DNA: TGTGCCAGCAGGGTATCGGGTGGCTACACCTTC.

V gene TRBV15 combines with J gene TRBJ2-1; D not certain. Germline values: CDR1 LNHNV, CDR2 YYDKDF (reference sequence). The germline V and J ends were trimmed by 0 bases and 6 bases, with 9 bases remaining between them. CDR3 length: 14 amino acids. The CDR3 here is CATSRDRLPNEQFF. CDR3 DNA: TGTGCCACCAGCAGAGATAGACTGCCCAATGAGCAGTTCTTC.

The chain links TRBV18 to TRBJ2-2, with 8 bases identical to TRBD1. J gave up 3 bases and V 3 bases, and 12 bases lay outside the gene matches. CDR1 and CDR2 from the germline V gene are KGHSH and LQKENI. The CDR3 runs to 18 residues. The chain's CDR3 is CASSPQLHGQGYTGELFF. For the CDR3, the DNA is TGTGCCAGCTCACCCCAGTTACATGGACAGGGCTACACCGGGGAGCTGTTTTTT.

This sequence joins TRBV15 and TRBJ2-6, with 8 bases matching TRBD2. This CDR3 has 18 amino acids. Germline CDR1 LNHNV, CDR2 YYDKDF (reference sequence). Germline trimming cut 2 bases from V and 1 base from J; bases unmatched to any gene: 7. CDR3 protein: CATSRPLGGASGANVLTF. The CDR3 nucleotides are TGTGCCACCAGCAGACCCCTCGGGGGGGCTTCTGGGGCCAACGTCCTGACTTTC.

CDR3 coding DNA: TGTGCCAGCAGTGGTTTCACTGGCAGGACCAACACCGGGGAGCTGTTTTTT. This sequence encodes CASSGFTGRTNTGELFF. The chain combines TRBV27 with TRBJ2-2; no firm D call. V lost 5 bases and J 2 bases, leaving 18 bases between the germline ends. This CDR3 comprises 17 residues. Germline CDR1 reads MNHEY; CDR2 reads SMNVEV (reference sequence).

The count of this clone is one. This sequence joins TRBV27 and TRBJ2-5; TRBD2 agrees at 10 bases. CDR3 length: 17 residues. With 5 bases clipped from V and 1 base from J, the junction kept 10 bases outside the gene matches. Germline assignment: CDR1 MNHEY and CDR2 SMNVEV (reference sequence). As DNA, the CDR3 is TGTGCCAGCAGTCCGCGTACCCGGACTAGCGGCCAAGAGACCCAGTACTTC. It encodes CASSPRTRTSGQETQYF.

This rearrangement joins TRBV9 to TRBJ2-3; D gene ambiguous. V lost 4 bases and J lost 1, with 10 bases in between. Germline values: CDR1 SGDLS, CDR2 YYNGEE. CDR3 length: 14 amino acids. This CDR3 reads CASSHSGRTDTQYF. DNA for the CDR3: TGTGCCAGCAGCCATTCGGGCCGCACAGATACGCAGTATTTT.

The chain employs TRBV27 and TRBJ2-1, with 11 bases that match TRBD1. Trimming took 2 bases from V and 3 from J; bases not matched to a gene: 6. The CDR3 length is 17 residues. The germline CDR1 and CDR2 sequences are MNHEY and SMNVEV (reference sequence). The CDR3 sequence: CASSLRGTGGGYNEQFF. The CDR3 nucleotides are TGTGCCAGCAGTTTAAGAGGGACAGGGGGAGGCTACAATGAGCAGTTCTTC.

CDR3 region: CASSLIGSVGNQPQHF. In DNA form, the CDR3 reads TGTGCCAGCAGTTTAATTGGCAGCGTGGGGAATCAGCCCCAGCATTTT. The chain employs TRBV27 and TRBJ1-5; unclear D gene. Germline CDR1 reads MNHEY; CDR2 reads SMNVEV (reference sequence). This CDR3 contains 16 residues. V lost 2 bases to trimming and J lost 4 bases, with 15 bases between them.

As to this clone: Other DNA sequences in this sample translate to the same CDR3. The rearrangement links TRBV5-1 to TRBJ2-3; possible D gene TRBD2, 5 bases. From germline, CDR1 is SGHRS and CDR2 YFSETQ. V shed 0 bases and J shed 0 bases, with 11 bases lying between them. This CDR3 has 16 residues. The CDR3 reads CASSLAAGLSTDTQYF. CDR3 in DNA: TGCGCCAGCAGCTTGGCTGCGGGCCTGAGCACAGATACGCAGTATTTT. The whole variable domain, filled in from reference TRBV5-1 and TRBJ2-3, reads KAGVTQTPRYLIKTRGQQVTLSCSPISGHRSVSWYQQTPGQGLQFLFEYFSETQRNKGNFPGRFSGRQFSNSRSEMNVSTLELGDSALYLCASSLAAGLSTDTQYFGPGTRLTVL.

This chain links TRBV5-5 with TRBJ1-5; TRBD1 matches at 7 bases. Germline CDR1 SGHKS, CDR2 YYEKEE (reference sequence). V lost 0 bases, J lost 3 bases, and 6 bases stayed unmatched. The CDR3 loop spans 16 amino acids. The DNA for the CDR3 is TGTGCCAGCAGCTTGGCCGCGGGACAGAACAATCAGCCCCAGCATTTT. The encoded protein is CASSLAAGQNNQPQHF.

This sequence joins TRBV12-5 and TRBJ2-1; D remains ambiguous. The CDR3 is 16 residues long. The V end was cut by 7 bases, the J end by 5 bases, with 21 bases between. The germline V gene encodes CDR1 LGHNT and CDR2 FRNRAP. In DNA form, the CDR3 reads TGTGCTAGTGTCCTCCGGGCCGGTCAAGTGCACAATGAGCAGTTCTTC. It codes for CASVLRAGQVHNEQFF.

The CDR3 coding sequence is TGTGCCAGCAGAAAGGGACAGATATACGAGCAGTACTTC. Its protein product is CASRKGQIYEQYF. This rearrangement joins TRBV27 to TRBJ2-7, with 7 nucleotides matching TRBD1. Germline assignment: CDR1 MNHEY and CDR2 SMNVEV (reference sequence). Germline trimming cut 6 bases from V and 4 bases from J; bases unmatched to any gene: 6. This CDR3 is built from 13 residues.

The chain uses TRBV9 and TRBJ2-1; D may match TRBD1 or TRBD2 (5 bases each). CDR3 length: 15 residues. CDR1 and CDR2 (germline): SGDLS, YYNGEE. Trimming stripped 4 bases from V and 9 bases from J, with 20 bases between. CDR3 in amino acids: CASSSRDPLRREQFF. In nucleotides, the CDR3 is TGTGCCAGCAGCTCCCGGGACCCCCTTCGGCGTGAGCAGTTCTTC.

The V and J genes are TRBV19 and TRBJ2-1; 10 bases align to TRBD2. The CDR3 length is 18 residues. After removal of 3 bases from V and 2 bases from J, the junction contained 10 bases not matched to a gene. CDR1 is LNHDA and CDR2 is SQIVND in the germline V gene (reference sequence). The CDR3 region has the DNA TGTGCCAGTAGTATCCACCCCTCCAGCGGGAGGGCCTACAATGAGCAGTTCTTC. This sequence encodes CASSIHPSSGRAYNEQFF.

This clone appeared once. The chain joins TRBV20-1 to TRBJ2-7, with D perhaps matching TRBD2 (6 bases). In germline, CDR1 is DFQATT, CDR2 SNEGSKA (reference sequence). V lost 6 bases to trimming and J lost 6 bases, with 12 bases between them. The CDR3 consists of 11 residues. CDR3 nucleotides: TGCAGTGCCTGGGGGGTTGGCGAGCAGTACTTC. This sequence encodes CSAWGVGEQYF.

V gene TRBV4-3 combines with J gene TRBJ2-2, with D hard to call. Trimming stripped 5 bases from V and 7 bases from J, with 14 bases between. This CDR3 has 14 amino acids. Germline-derived CDR1 and CDR2 are LGHNA and YSLEER. The CDR3 bases are TGCGCCAGCAGCGAGAGAGAGCGCCGCGGGGAGCTGTTTTTT. Encoded protein: CASSERERRGELFF.

This chain joins TRBV4-3 and TRBJ2-2, with D hard to call. V was cut by 4 bases and J by 1 base, with 4 bases left in between. The V gene's germline CDR1 is LGHNA and CDR2 YSLEER. The CDR3 runs to 13 residues. The CDR3 reads CASSRGNTGELFF. CDR3 nucleotide sequence: TGCGCCAGCAGCCGGGGGAACACCGGGGAGCTGTTTTTT.

This chain connects TRBV6-5 to TRBJ2-4; D gene uncertain. This CDR3 has 16 amino acids. CDR1 is MNHEY, CDR2 SVGAGI, per germline. The ends were cut back, 0 bases at V and 1 base at J, with 10 bases in the middle. CDR3 residues: CASSYSRPGAKNIQYF. For the CDR3, the DNA is TGTGCCAGCAGTTACTCGAGGCCCGGGGCCAAAAACATTCAGTACTTC.

This chain joins TRBV28 and TRBJ2-7, with 7 bases lining up with TRBD1. V lost 7 bases to trimming and J lost 4 bases; unmatched junction nucleotides: 13. The V gene's germline CDR1 is MDHEN and CDR2 SYDVKM. The CDR3 sequence is 15 residues long. CDR3 bases: TGTGCCAGCAAAAACCCCGGGACAGTTCAATACGAGCAGTACTTC. This gives the protein CASKNPGTVQYEQYF. Filled out from reference TRBV28 and TRBJ2-7, the complete variable domain reads DVKVTQSSRYLVKRTGEKVFLECVQDMDHENMFWYRQDPGLGLRLIYFSYDVKMKEKGDIPEGYSVSREKKERFSLILESASTNQTSMYLCASKNPGTVQYEQYFGPGTRLTVT.

This chain joins TRBV4-2 and TRBJ1-4; 9 nucleotides align to TRBD1. J gave up 5 bases and V 5 bases, and 3 bases lay outside the gene matches. This CDR3 contains 14 residues. Germline V gene data show CDR1 as LGHNA and CDR2 as YNFKEQ. For the CDR3, the DNA is TGTGCCAGCAGCACAGGGACAGGGAATGAAAAACTGTTTTTT. Residues: CASSTGTGNEKLFF.

The J gene is TRBJ2-2, the V gene TRBV2; no clear D gene. V lost 2 bases and J lost 4, with 8 bases in between. The CDR3 has 14 amino acids. CDR1 and CDR2 (germline): SNHLY, FYNNEI. In DNA form, the CDR3 reads TGTGCCAGCAGTGAAAGGCAGATCACCGGGGAGCTGTTTTTT. This gives the protein CASSERQITGELFF.

This rearrangement joins TRBV28 to TRBJ2-5, with D possibly matching TRBD1 (7 bases). V lost 6 bases and J 2 bases, leaving 13 bases between the germline ends. The germline V gene has CDR1 MDHEN and CDR2 SYDVKM. The CDR3 length is 14 residues. The CDR3 bases are TGTGCCAGCAGGATTTCAGGGGGGCAAGAGACCCAGTACTTC. Its translation: CASRISGGQETQYF.

This chain joins TRBV5-1 and TRBJ2-2; D is ambiguous. V shed 6 bases and J shed 0 bases, with 12 bases lying between them. The CDR3 is 15 amino acids. The V gene's germline CDR1 is SGHRS and CDR2 YFSETQ. The CDR3 reads CASIERHPNTGELFF. The CDR3 bases are TGCGCCAGCATTGAAAGACACCCGAACACCGGGGAGCTGTTTTTT. Drawing the rest from reference TRBV5-1 and TRBJ2-2, the complete variable domain is KAGVTQTPRYLIKTRGQQVTLSCSPISGHRSVSWYQQTPGQGLQFLFEYFSETQRNKGNFPGRFSGRQFSNSRSEMNVSTLELGDSALYLCASIERHPNTGELFFGEGSRLTVL.

The chain combines TRBV5-1 with TRBJ1-2; D is undetermined. CDR1 is SGHRS, CDR2 YFSETQ, per germline. The CDR3 covers 14 residues. V lost 3 bases and J lost 0, with 9 bases in between. In DNA, the CDR3 is TGCGCCAGCAGCTCGTTTGGGGCTAACTATGGCTACACCTTC. It is translated as CASSSFGANYGYTF.

The chain couples TRBV19 to TRBJ1-1, with 11 positions matching TRBD1. The CDR3 is 15 amino acids. V lost 4 bases and J lost 6; bases outside the gene matches: 7. CDR1 and CDR2 from the germline V gene are LNHDA and SQIVND (reference sequence). CDR3 sequence: CASSTDRGPGAEAFF. The CDR3 DNA reads as TGTGCCAGTAGTACGGACAGGGGGCCGGGAGCTGAAGCTTTCTTT.

This clone has a single count. This rearrangement joins TRBV28 to TRBJ1-5; D is undetermined. Looked up from germline, CDR1 is MDHEN and CDR2 is SYDVKM. Trimming left V 5 bases short and J 9 bases short, with 17 bases between. This CDR3 has 14 residues. In DNA, the CDR3 is TGTGCCAGCAGTCCTCCGGCGGCCCCTGGGCCCCAGCATTTT. This sequence encodes CASSPPAAPGPQHF.